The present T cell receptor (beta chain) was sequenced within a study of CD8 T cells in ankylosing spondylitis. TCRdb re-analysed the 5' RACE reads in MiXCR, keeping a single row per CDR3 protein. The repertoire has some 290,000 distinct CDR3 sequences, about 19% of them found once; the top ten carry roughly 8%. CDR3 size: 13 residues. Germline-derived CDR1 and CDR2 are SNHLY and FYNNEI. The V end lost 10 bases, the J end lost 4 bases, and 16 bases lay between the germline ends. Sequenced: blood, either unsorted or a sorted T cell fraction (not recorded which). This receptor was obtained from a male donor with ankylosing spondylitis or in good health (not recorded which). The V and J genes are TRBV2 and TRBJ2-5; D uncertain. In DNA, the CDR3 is TGTGCCATGGGCAGCCAAGCACGAGAGACCCAGTACTTC. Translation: CAMGSQARETQYF.